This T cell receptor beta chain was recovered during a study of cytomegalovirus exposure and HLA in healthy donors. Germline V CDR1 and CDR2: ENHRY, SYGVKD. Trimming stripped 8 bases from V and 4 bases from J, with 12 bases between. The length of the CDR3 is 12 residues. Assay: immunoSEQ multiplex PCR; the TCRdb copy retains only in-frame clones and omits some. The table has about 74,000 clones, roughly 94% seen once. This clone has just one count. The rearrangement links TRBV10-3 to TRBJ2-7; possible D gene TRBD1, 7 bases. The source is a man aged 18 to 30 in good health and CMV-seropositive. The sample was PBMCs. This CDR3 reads CAIAGQSYEQYF. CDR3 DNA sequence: TGTGCCATCGCGGGACAGTCATACGAGCAGTACTTC.